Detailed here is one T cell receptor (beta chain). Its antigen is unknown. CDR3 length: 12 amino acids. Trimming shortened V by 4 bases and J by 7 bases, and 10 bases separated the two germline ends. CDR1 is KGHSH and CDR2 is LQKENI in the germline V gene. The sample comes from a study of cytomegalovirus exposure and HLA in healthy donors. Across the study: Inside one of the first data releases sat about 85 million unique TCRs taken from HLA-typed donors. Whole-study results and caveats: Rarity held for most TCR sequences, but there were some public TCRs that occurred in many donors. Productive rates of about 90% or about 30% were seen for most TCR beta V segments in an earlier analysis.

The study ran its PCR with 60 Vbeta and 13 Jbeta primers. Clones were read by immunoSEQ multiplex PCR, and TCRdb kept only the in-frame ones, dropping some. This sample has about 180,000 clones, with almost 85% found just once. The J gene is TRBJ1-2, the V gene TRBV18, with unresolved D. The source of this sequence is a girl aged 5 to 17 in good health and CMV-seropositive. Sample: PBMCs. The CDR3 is CASSRREIGYTF. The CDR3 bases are TGTGCCAGCTCACGGAGGGAAATTGGCTACACCTTC.